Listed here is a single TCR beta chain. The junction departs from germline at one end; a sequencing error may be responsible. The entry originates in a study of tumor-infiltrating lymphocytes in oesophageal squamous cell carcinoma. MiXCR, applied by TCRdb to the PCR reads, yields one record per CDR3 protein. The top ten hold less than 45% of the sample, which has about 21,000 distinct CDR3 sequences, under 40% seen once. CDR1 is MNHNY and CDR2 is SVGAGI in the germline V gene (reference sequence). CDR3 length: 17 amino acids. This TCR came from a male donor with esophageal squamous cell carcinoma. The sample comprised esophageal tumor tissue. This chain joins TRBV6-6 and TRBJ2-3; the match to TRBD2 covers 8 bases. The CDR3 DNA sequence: TGTGCCAGCAGCCACGAAAGCGGGAGTATGTCCTACAATGAGCAGTACTTT. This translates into CASSHESGSMSYNEQYF.